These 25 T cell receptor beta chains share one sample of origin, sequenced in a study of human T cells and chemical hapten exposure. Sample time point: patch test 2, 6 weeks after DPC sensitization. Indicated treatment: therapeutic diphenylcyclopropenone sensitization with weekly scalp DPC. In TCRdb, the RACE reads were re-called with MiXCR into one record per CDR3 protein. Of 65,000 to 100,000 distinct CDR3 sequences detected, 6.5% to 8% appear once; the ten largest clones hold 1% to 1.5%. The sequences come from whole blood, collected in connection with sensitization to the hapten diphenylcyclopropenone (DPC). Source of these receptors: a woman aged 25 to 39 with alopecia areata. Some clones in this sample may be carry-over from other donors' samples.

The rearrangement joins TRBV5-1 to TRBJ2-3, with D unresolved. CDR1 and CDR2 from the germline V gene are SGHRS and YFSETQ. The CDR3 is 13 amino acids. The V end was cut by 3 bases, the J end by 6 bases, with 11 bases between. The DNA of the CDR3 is TGCGCCAGCAGCTCGGCCCGAAGGGATACGCAGTATTTT. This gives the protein CASSSARRDTQYF.

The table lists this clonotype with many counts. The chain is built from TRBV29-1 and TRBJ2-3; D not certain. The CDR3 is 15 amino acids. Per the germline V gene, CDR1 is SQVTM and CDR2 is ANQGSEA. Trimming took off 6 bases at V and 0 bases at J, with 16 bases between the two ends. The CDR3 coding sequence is TGCAGCGTCGCCCTTAATCACCCAAGCACAGATACGCAGTATTTT. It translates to CSVALNHPSTDTQYF.

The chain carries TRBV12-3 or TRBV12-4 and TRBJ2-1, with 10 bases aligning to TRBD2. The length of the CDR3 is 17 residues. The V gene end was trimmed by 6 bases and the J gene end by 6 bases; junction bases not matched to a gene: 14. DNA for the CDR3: TGTGCCAGCAGGCACCGTTCGGGACTAGCGATTTCCAATGAGCAGTTCTTC. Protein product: CASRHRSGLAISNEQFF.

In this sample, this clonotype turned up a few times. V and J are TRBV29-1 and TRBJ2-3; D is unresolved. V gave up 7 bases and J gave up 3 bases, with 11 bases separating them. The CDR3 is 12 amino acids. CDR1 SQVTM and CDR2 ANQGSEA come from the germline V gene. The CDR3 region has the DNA TGCAGCGCAAGGACCTCGACAGATACGCAGTATTTT. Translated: CSARTSTDTQYF.

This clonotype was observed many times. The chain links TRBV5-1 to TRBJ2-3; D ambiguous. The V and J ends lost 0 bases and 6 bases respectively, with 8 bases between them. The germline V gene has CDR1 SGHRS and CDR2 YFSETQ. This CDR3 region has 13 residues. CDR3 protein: CASSLGTTDTQYF. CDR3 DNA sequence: TGCGCCAGCAGCTTGGGAACTACGGATACGCAGTATTTT.

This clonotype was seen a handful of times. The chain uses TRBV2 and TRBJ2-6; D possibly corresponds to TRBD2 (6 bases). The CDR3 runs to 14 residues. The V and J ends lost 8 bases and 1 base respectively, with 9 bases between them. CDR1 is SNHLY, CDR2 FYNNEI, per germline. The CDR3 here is CASWGVSGANVLTF. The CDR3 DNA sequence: TGTGCCAGCTGGGGGGTTTCTGGGGCCAACGTCCTGACTTTC. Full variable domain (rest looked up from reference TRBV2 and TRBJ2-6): EPEVTQTPSHQVTQMGQEVILRCVPISNHLYFYWYRQILGQKVEFLVSFYNNEISEKSEIFDDQFSVERPDGSNFTLKIRSTKLEDSAMYFCASWGVSGANVLTFGAGSRLTVL.

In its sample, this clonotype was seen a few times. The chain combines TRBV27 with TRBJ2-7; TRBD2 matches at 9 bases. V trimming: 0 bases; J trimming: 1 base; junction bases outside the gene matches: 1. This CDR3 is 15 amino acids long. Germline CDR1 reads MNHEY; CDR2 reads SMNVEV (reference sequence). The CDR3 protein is CASSLSAGGSYEQYF. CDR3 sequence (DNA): TGTGCCAGCAGTTTATCCGCGGGGGGGTCCTACGAGCAGTACTTC.

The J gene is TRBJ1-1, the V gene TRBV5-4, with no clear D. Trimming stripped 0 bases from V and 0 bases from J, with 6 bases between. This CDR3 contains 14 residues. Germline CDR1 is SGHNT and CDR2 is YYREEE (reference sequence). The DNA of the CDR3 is TGTGCCAGCAGCTTGGCTAGGCTGAACACTGAAGCTTTCTTT. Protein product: CASSLARLNTEAFF.

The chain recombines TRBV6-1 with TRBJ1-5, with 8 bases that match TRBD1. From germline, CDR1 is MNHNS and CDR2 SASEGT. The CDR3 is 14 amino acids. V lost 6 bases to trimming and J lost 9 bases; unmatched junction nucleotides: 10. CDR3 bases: TGTGCCAGCAGGAGGGACAGGCAAACCGGGCCCCAGCATTTT. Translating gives CASRRDRQTGPQHF.

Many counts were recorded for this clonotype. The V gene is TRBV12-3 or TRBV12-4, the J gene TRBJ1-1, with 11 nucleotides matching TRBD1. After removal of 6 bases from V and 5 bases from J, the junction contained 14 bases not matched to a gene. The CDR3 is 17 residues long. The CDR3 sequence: CASSQTGQGAIKTEAFF. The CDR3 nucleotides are TGTGCCAGCAGCCAGACTGGACAGGGGGCAATCAAGACTGAAGCTTTCTTT.

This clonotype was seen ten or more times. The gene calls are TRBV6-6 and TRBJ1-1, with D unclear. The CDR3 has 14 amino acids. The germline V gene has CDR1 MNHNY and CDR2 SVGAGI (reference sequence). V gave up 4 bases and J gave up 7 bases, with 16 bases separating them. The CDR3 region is CASSSGSGYHEAFF. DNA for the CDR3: TGTGCCAGCAGTTCGGGGTCAGGTTACCATGAAGCTTTCTTT.

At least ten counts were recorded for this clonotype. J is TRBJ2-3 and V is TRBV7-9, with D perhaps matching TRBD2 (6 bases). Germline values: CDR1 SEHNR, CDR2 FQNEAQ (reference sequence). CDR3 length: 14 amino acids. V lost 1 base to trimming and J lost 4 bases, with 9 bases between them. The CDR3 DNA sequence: TGTGCCAGCAGCTTAGGACTAGACCCAGATACGCAGTATTTT. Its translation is CASSLGLDPDTQYF.

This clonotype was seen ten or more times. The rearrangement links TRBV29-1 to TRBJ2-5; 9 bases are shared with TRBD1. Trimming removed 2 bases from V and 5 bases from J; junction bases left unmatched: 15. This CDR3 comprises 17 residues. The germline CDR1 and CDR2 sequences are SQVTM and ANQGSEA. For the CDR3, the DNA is TGCAGCGTTGAAAAGGGGACCGGGACAGGGCCAGTGGAGACCCAGTACTTC. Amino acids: CSVEKGTGTGPVETQYF.

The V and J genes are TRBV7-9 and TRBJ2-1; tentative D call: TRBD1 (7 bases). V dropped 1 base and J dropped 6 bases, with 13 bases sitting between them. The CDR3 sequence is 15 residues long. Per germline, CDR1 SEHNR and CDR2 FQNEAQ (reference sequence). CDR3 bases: TGTGCCAGCAGCTTAGGGAGGGGGCCTCTCAATGAGCAGTTCTTC. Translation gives CASSLGRGPLNEQFF.

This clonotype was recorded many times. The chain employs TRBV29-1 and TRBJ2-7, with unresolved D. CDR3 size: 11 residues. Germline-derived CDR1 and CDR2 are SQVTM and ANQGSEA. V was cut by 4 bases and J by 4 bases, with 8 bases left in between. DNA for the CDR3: TGCAGCGTTGGACAAAATTACGAGCAGTACTTC. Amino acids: CSVGQNYEQYF.

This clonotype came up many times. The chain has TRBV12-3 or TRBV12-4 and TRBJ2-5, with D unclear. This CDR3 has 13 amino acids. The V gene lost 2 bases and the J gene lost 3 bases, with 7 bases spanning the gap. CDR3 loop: CASSLYGEETQYF. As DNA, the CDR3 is TGTGCCAGCAGTTTATATGGGGAAGAGACCCAGTACTTC.

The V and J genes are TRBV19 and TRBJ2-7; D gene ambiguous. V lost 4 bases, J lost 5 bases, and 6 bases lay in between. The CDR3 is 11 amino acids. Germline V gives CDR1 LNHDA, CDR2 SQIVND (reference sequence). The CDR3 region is CASSTGDEQYF. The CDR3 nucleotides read TGTGCCAGTAGTACCGGTGACGAGCAGTACTTC.

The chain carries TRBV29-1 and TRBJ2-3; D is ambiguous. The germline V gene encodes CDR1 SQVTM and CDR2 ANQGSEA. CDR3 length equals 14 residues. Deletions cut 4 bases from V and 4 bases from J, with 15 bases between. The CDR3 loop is CSVVEQIAADTQYF. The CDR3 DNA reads TGCAGCGTTGTGGAACAGATTGCTGCAGATACGCAGTATTTT.

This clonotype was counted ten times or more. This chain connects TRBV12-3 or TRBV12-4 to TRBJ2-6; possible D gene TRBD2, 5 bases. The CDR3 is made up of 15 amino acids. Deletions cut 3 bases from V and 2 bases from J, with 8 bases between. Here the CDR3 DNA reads TGTGCCAGCAGTTTTCTAGCTCCTGGGGCCAACGTCCTGACTTTC. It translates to CASSFLAPGANVLTF.

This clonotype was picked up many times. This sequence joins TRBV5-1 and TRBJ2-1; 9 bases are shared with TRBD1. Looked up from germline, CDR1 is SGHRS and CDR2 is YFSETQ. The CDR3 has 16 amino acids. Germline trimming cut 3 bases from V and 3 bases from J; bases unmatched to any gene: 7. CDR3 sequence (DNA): TGCGCCAGCAGCTACATAGGACAGGGGAACTACAATGAGCAGTTCTTC. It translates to CASSYIGQGNYNEQFF.

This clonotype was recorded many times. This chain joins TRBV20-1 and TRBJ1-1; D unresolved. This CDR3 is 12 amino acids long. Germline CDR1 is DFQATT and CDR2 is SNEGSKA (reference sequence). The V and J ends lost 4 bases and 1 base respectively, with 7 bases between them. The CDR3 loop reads CSAIVRNTEAFF. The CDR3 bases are TGCAGTGCTATAGTCCGGAACACTGAAGCTTTCTTT.

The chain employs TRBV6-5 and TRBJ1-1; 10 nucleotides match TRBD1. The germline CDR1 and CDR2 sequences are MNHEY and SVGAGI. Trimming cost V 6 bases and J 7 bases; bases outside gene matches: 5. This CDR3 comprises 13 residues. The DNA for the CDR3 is TGTGCCAGCAGGGACAGGGGGAGGGGTGAAGCTTTCTTT. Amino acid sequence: CASRDRGRGEAFF.

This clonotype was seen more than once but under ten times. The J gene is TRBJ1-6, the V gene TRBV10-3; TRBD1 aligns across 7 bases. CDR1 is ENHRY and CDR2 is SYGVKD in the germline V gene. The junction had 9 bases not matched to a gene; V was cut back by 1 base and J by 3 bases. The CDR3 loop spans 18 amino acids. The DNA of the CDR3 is TGTGCCATCAGTGAGTGGGGACAGCAAACCCTCTATAATTCACCCCTCCACTTT. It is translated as CAISEWGQQTLYNSPLHF.

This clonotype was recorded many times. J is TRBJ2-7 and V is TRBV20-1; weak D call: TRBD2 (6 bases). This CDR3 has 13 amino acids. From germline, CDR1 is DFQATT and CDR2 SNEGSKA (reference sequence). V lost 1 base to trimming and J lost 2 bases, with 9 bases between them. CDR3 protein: CSARGGVAYEQYF. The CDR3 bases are TGCAGTGCTAGAGGGGGGGTCGCCTACGAGCAGTACTTC.

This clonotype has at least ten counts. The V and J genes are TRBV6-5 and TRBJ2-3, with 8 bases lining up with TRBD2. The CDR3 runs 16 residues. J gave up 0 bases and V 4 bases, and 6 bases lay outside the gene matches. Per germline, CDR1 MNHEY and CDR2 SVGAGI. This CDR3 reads CASSSPTGGSTDTQYF. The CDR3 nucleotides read TGTGCCAGCAGTTCCCCTACGGGGGGGAGCACAGATACGCAGTATTTT.